This TCR beta chain was captured by sequencing in a study of T cell responses to AZD1222 COVID-19 vaccine. Study-level information: Whether given at about 4 or about 12 weeks, second doses were pooled. Study-level points and caveats: White British donors predominated, females outnumbered males, and clonal diversity was possibly underestimated. Variant regions that are unmutated are reportedly the target of nearly half of spike-specific TCRs.

Concerning this clone: Its specificity is not known.

Trimming cost V 1 base and J 10 bases, with 10 bases left between them. The CDR3 has 13 amino acids. Germline-derived CDR1 and CDR2 are SGHAT and FQNNGV. Assay: immunoSEQ multiplex PCR; the TCRdb copy retains only in-frame clones and omits some. The data show roughly 130,000 clones, with 80% to 90% seen just once and 4.5% to 6.5% held by the top ten. V usage is TRBV11-2 and J usage is TRBJ1-4; unclear D gene. The sequence was obtained from an adult in good health. The sequences come from peripheral blood, collected on day 0 of AZD1222 vaccination. The DNA for the CDR3 is TGTGCCAGCAGCTTAGTGACCGAGGGAAAACTGTTTTTT. Protein product: CASSLVTEGKLFF. Full variable domain (rest looked up from reference TRBV11-2 and TRBJ1-4): EAGVAQSPRYKIIEKRQSVAFWCNPISGHATLYWYQQILGQGPKLLIQFQNNGVVDDSQLPKDRFSAERLKGVDSTLKIQPAKLEDSAVYLCASSLVTEGKLFFGSGTQLSVL.